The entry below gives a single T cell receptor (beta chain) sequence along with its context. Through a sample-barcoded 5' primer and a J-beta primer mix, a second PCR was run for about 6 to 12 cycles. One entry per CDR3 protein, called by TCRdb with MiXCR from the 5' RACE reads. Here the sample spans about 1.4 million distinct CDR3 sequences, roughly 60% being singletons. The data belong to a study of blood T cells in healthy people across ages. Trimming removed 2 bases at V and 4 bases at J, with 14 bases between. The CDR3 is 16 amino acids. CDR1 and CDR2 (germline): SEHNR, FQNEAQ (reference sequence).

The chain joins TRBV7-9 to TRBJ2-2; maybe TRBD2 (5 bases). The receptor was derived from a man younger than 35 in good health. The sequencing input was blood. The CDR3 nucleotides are TGTGCCAGCAGCTTATTCGGTGGGAGTAGCACCGGGGAGCTGTTTTTT. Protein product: CASSLFGGSSTGELFF.